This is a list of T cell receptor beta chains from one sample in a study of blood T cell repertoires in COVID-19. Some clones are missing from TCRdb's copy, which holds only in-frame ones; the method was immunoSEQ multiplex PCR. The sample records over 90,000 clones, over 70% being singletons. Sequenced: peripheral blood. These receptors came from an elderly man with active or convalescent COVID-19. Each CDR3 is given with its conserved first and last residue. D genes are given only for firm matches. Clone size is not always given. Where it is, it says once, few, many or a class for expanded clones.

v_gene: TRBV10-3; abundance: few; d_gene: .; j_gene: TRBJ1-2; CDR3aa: CAITGGRDYGYTF; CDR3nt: TGTGCCATCACGGGGGGGAGGGACTATGGCTACACCTTC
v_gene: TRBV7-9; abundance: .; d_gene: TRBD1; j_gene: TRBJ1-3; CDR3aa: CASSLTGTGNTIYF; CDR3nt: TGTGCCAGCAGCTTGACAGGGACTGGAAACACCATATATTTT
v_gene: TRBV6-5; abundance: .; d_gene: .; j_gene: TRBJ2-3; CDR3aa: CASSPRTDTDTQYF; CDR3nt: TGTGCCAGCAGTCCTCGAACTGACACAGATACGCAGTATTTT
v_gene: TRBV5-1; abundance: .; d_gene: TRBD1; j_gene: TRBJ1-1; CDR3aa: CASSDTGGGTEAFF; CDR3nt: TGCGCCAGCAGCGACACAGGGGGCGGGACTGAAGCTTTCTTT
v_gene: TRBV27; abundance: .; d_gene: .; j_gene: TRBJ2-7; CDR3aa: CASSPYRRSYEQYF; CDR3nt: TGTGCCAGCAGTCCTTACAGGAGATCCTACGAGCAGTACTTC
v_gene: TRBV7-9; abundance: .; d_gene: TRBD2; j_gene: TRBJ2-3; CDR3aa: CASSSLAGYGDTQYF; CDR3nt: TGTGCCAGCAGTTCGCTAGCGGGGTATGGAGATACGCAGTATTTT
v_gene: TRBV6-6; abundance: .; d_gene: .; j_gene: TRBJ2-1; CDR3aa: CASSYGQGYEQFF; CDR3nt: TGTGCCAGCAGTTACGGGCAGGGTTATGAGCAGTTCTTC
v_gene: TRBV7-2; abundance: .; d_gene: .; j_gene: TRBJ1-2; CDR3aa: CASGENLNYGYTF; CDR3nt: TGTGCCAGCGGGGAGAACTTAAACTATGGCTACACCTTC
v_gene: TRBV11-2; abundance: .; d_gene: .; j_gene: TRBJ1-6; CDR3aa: CASSLVQGSSPLHF; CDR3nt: TGTGCCAGCAGCTTAGTACAGGGTAGTTCACCCCTCCACTTT
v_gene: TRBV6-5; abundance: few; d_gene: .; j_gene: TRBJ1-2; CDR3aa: CASSYWGNNYGYTF; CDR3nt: TGTGCCAGCAGTTACTGGGGCAACAACTATGGCTACACCTTC
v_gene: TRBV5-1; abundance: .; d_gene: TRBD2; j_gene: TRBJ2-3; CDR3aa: CASRLAGVRDTQYF; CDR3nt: TGCGCCAGCAGACTAGCGGGGGTTAGGGATACGCAGTATTTT
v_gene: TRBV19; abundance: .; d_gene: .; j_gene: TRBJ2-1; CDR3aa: CASSIVASGGSYNEQFF; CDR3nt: TGTGCCAGTAGTATAGTGGCGAGCGGAGGCTCCTACAATGAGCAGTTCTTC
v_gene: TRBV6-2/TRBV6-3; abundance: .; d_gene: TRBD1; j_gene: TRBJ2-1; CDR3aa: CASSRNGQGWNEQFF; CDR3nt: TGTGCCAGCAGTCGCAACGGACAGGGTTGGAATGAGCAGTTCTTC
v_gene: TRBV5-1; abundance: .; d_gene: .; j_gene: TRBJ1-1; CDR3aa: CASSLGPGNTEAFF; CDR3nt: TGCGCCAGCAGCTTGGGGCCAGGGAACACTGAAGCTTTCTTT
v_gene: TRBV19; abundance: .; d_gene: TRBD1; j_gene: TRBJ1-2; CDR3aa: CASSETGERGYTF; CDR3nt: TGTGCCAGTAGCGAGACAGGGGAGAGAGGCTACACCTTC
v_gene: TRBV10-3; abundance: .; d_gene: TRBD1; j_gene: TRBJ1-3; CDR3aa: CAISDGDRGSGNTIYF; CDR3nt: TGTGCCATCAGTGACGGGGACAGGGGGTCTGGAAACACCATATATTTT
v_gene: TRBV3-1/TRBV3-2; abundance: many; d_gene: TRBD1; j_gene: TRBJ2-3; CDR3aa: CASSHLDRDRAADTQYF; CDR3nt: TGTGCCAGCAGCCACCTAGACCGGGACAGGGCGGCAGATACGCAGTATTTT
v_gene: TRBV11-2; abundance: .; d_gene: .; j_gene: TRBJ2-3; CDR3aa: CASSFNGGFSTDTQYF; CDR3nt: TGTGCCAGCAGCTTTAATGGGGGGTTTAGCACAGATACGCAGTATTTT
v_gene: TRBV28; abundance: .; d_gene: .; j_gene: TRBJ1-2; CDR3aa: CASSLPNQDRGYGYTF; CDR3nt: TGTGCCAGCAGTTTACCCAATCAAGACAGAGGCTATGGCTACACCTTC
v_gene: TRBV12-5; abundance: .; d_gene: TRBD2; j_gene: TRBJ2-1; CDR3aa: CASGLVRLAGGNSYNEQFF; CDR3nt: TGTGCTAGTGGTTTGGTACGGCTAGCGGGGGGAAACTCCTACAATGAGCAGTTCTTC
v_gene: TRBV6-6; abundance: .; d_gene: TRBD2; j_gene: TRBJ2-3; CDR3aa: CASIAEIAGSTDTQYF; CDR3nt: TGTGCCAGCATCGCCGAGATAGCGGGGAGCACAGATACGCAGTATTTT
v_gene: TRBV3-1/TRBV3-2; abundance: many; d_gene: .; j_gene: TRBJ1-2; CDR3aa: CASSQGGNYGYTF; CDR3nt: TGTGCCAGCAGCCAAGGAGGCAACTATGGCTACACCTTC
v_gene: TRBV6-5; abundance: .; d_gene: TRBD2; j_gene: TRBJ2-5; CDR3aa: CASIARGWETQYF; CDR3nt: TGTGCCAGCATCGCGCGGGGGTGGGAGACCCAGTACTTC
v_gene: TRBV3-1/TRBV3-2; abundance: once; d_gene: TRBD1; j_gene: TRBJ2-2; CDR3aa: CASSQTGTGEDTGELFF; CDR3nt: TGTGCCAGCAGCCAAACCGGGACAGGGGAGGACACCGGGGAGCTGTTTTTT
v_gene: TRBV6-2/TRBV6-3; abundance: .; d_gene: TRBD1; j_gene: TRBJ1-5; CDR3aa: CASSSYRGIQQPQHF; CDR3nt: TGTGCCAGCAGTTCCTACAGGGGCATACAGCAGCCCCAGCATTTT
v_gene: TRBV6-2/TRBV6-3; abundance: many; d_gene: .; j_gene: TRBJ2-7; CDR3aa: CASSYNRYEQYF; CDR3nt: TGTGCCAGCAGTTACAATCGGTACGAGCAGTACTTC
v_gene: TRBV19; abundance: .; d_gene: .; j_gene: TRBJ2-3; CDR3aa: CAIRAGGTDTQYF; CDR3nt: TGTGCCATACGGGCAGGGGGGACAGATACGCAGTATTTT
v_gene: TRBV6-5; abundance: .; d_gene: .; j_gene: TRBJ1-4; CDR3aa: CASSYVETNEKLFF; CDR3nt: TGTGCCAGCAGTTACGTGGAGACTAATGAAAAACTGTTTTTT
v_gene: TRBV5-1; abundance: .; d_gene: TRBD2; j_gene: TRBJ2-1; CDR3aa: CASSLGTTYNEQFF; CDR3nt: TGCGCCAGCAGCTTAGGGACTACGTACAATGAGCAGTTCTTC
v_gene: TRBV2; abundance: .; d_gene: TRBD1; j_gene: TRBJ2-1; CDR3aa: CASSRDRASYNEQFF; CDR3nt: TGTGCCAGCAGTAGGGACAGGGCCTCCTACAATGAGCAGTTCTTC
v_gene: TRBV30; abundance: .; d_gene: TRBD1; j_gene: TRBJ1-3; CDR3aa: CAWNTGQGRNTIYF; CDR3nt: TGTGCCTGGAATACCGGACAGGGCAGGAACACCATATATTTT
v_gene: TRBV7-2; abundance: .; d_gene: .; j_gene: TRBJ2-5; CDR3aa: CASSPLWRGGVETQYF; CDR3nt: TGTGCCAGCAGCCCCCTTTGGCGGGGCGGGGTGGAGACCCAGTACTTC
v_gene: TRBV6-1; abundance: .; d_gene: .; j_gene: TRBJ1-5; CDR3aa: CASSGSDSAYYNQPQHF; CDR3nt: TGTGCCAGCAGTGGGTCAGATTCAGCGTATTACAATCAGCCCCAGCATTTT
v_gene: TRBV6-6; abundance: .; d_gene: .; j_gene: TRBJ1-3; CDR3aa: CASSYSGAGGNTIYF; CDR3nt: TGTGCCAGCAGTTACTCGGGGGCAGGTGGAAACACCATATATTTT